The entry below describes one TCR beta chain. Its cognate antigen is unknown. Using a J-beta primer mix together with a sample-barcoded 5' primer, a second PCR was run for roughly 7 to 11 cycles. TCRdb passed the 5' RACE reads through MiXCR, listing each CDR3 protein once. The sample includes 1.5 million to 1.9 million distinct CDR3 sequences, less than 45% seen only once; the top ten take under 5%. The V and J ends lost 8 bases and 0 bases respectively, with 13 bases between them. This CDR3 has 14 amino acids. Germline loops: CDR1 SNHLY, CDR2 FYNNEI. This sample stems from a study of blood T cells in healthy people across ages. Study-wide results and caveats: Fewer expanded clones and more diversity marked long-lived versus aged donors.

The chain employs TRBV2 and TRBJ1-1, with a tentative D call TRBD1 (6 bases). Sequencing was carried out using blood. This receptor was identified in a woman aged 18-35 years in good health. The CDR3 loop reads CASGDTRMNTEAFF. The CDR3 DNA follows: TGTGCCAGCGGGGACACCAGAATGAACACTGAAGCTTTCTTT. The variable domain in full, completed from reference TRBV2 and TRBJ1-1, reads EPEVTQTPSHQVTQMGQEVILRCVPISNHLYFYWYRQILGQKVEFLVSFYNNEISEKSEIFDDQFSVERPDGSNFTLKIRSTKLEDSAMYFCASGDTRMNTEAFFGQGTRLTVV.